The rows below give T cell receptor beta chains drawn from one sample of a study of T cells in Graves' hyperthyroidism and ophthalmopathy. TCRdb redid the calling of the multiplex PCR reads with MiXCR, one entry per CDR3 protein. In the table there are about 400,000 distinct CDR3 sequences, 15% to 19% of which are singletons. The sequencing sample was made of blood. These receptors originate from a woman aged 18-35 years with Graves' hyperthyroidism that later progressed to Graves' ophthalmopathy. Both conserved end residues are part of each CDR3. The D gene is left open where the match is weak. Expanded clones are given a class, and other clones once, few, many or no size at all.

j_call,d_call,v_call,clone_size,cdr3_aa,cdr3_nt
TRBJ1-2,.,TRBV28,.,CASGEGGDYGYTF,TGTGCCAGCGGGGAGGGGGGGGACTATGGCTACACCTTC
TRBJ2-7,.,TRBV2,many,CASGRGGDSYEQYF,TGTGCCAGCGGTAGGGGCGGGGATTCCTACGAGCAGTACTTC
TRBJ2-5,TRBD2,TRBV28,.,CASGGLAFETQYF,TGTGCCAGCGGGGGACTAGCGTTCGAGACCCAGTACTTC
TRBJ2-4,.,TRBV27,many,CASSASPPAGAAENIQYF,TGTGCCAGCAGCGCATCTCCCCCCGCTGGCGCTGCCGAAAACATTCAGTACTTC
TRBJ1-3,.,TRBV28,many,CASSLLGMNTIYF,TGTGCCAGCAGTTTATTAGGGATGAACACCATATATTTT
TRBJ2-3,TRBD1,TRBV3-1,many,CASSQSRTGGADTQYF,TGTGCCAGCAGCCAATCGCGGACAGGGGGGGCAGATACGCAGTATTTT
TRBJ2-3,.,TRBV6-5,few,CASSYSYAGGTDTQYF,TGTGCCAGCAGTTACTCGTATGCGGGCGGAACAGATACGCAGTATTTT
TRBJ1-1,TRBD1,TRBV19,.,CASRPRGTGPGSTEAFF,TGTGCCAGTAGGCCCCGGGGGACAGGGCCAGGTAGCACTGAAGCTTTCTTT
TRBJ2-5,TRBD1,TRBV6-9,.,CASSISTGPQETQYF,TGTGCCAGCAGTATATCGACAGGGCCCCAAGAGACCCAGTACTTC
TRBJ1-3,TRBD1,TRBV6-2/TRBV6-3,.,CASRPRGLGNTIYF,TGTGCCAGCAGGCCCAGGGGGCTTGGAAACACCATATATTTT
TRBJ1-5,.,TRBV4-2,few,CASSQELGTHQPQHF,TGTGCCAGCAGCCAAGAGTTAGGGACCCACCAGCCCCAGCATTTT
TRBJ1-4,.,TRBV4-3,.,CASSQERGGLSNEKLFF,TGCGCCAGCAGCCAAGAAAGGGGTGGACTTTCCAATGAAAAACTGTTTTTT
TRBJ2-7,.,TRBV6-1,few,CASTNRQSGDYEQYF,TGTGCCAGCACCAACAGGCAATCCGGCGACTACGAGCAGTACTTC
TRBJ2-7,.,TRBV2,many,CASSERFTGFYEQYF,TGTGCCAGCAGTGAAAGGTTTACAGGGTTCTACGAGCAGTACTTC
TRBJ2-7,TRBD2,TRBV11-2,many,CASSSGLAYEQYF,TGTGCCAGCAGCTCGGGACTAGCCTACGAGCAGTACTTC
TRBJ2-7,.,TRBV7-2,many,CASSLVSRDSYEQYF,TGTGCCAGCAGCTTAGTCTCCCGGGACTCCTACGAGCAGTACTTC
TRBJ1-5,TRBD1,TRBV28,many,CASSPTGVSQPQHF,TGTGCCAGCAGCCCCACAGGGGTAAGTCAGCCCCAGCATTTT
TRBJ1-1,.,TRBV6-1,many,CAHRGATEAFF,TGTGCCCACCGGGGGGCGACTGAAGCTTTCTTT
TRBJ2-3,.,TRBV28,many,CASSFPVSTDTQYF,TGTGCCAGCAGTTTTCCAGTCAGCACAGATACGCAGTATTTT
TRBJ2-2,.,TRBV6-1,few,CASSPRDAYTIGNTGELFF,TGTGCCAGCAGCCCCCGGGACGCATACACAATCGGGAACACCGGGGAGCTGTTTTTT
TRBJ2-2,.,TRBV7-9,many,CASSLAPGLNTGELFF,TGTGCCAGCAGCTTAGCGCCGGGCCTGAACACCGGGGAGCTGTTTTTT
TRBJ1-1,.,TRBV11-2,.,CASMGWGRRTWAEAFF,TGTGCCAGCATGGGTTGGGGGCGCCGGACCTGGGCTGAAGCTTTCTTT
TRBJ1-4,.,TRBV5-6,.,CASSLGGWENEKLFF,TGTGCCAGCAGCTTGGGAGGGTGGGAGAATGAAAAACTGTTTTTT
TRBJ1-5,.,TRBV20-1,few,CSARPSGRVYQPQHF,TGCAGTGCTCGGCCCTCAGGCAGGGTTTATCAGCCCCAGCATTTT
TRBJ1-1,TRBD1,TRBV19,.,CASSNYSPGQGKFRHSSEAFF,TGTGCCAGTAGTAACTATTCACCGGGACAGGGTAAATTTCGGCATTCTAGTGAAGCTTTCTTT
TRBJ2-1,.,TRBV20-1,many,CSARIRGAGYNEQFF,TGCAGTGCTAGAATTAGGGGAGCGGGTTACAATGAGCAGTTCTTC
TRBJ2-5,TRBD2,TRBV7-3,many,CASSLVVGGVETQYF,TGTGCCAGCAGCTTGGTTGTCGGGGGGGTGGAGACCCAGTACTTC
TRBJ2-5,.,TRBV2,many,CASSDGYQETQYF,TGTGCCAGCAGTGACGGCTACCAAGAGACCCAGTACTTC
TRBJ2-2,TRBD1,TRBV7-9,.,CASSNTGGASGELFF,TGTGCCAGCAGTAATACAGGGGGCGCTTCCGGGGAGCTGTTTTTT
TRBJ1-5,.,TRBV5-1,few,CASSLEGAGQPQHF,TGCGCCAGCAGCTTGGAAGGGGCTGGACAGCCCCAGCATTTT
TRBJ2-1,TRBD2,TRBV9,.,CASSGTSNEQFF,TGTGCCAGCAGCGGGACTAGCAATGAGCAGTTCTTC
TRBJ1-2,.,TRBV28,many,CASSRGRGYTF,TGTGCCAGCTCACGGGGCAGGGGCTACACCTTC
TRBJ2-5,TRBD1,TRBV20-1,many,CSARDPRGPETQYF,TGCAGTGCTAGAGACCCCAGGGGGCCAGAGACCCAGTACTTC
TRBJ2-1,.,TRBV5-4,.,CASSYGGQSSYNEQFF,TGTGCCAGCAGCTATGGTGGCCAGAGCTCCTACAATGAGCAGTTCTTC
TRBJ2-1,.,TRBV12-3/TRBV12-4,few,CASSLGGEKFF,TGTGCCAGCAGTCTGGGGGGAGAGAAGTTCTTC
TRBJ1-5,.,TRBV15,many,CATSRANRDRASNQPQHF,TGTGCCACCAGCAGGGCAAACCGGGACCGAGCTAGCAATCAGCCCCAGCATTTT
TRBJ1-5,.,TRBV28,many,CASSIMTAVNQPQHF,TGTGCCAGCAGTATAATGACCGCCGTAAATCAGCCCCAGCATTTT
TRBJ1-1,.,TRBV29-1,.,CSVGGINVKAFF,TGCAGCGTTGGGGGGATAAATGTGAAAGCTTTCTTT
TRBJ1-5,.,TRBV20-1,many,CSARVPGPPQPQHF,TGCAGTGCTAGAGTTCCGGGGCCTCCTCAGCCCCAGCATTTT
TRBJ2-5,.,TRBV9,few,CASSAGYGETQYF,TGTGCCAGCAGCGCGGGGTACGGGGAGACCCAGTACTTC